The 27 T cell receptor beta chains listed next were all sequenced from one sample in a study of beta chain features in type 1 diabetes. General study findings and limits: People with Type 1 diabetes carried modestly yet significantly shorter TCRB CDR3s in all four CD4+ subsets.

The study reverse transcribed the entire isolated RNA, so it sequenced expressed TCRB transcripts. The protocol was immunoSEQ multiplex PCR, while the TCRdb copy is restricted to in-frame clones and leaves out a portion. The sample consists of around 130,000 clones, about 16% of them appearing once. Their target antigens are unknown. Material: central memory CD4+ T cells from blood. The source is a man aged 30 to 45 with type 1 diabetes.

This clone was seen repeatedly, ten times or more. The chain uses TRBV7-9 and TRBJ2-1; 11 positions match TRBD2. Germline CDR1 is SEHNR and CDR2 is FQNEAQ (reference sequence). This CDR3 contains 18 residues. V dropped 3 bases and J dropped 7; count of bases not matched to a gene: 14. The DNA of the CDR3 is TGTGCCAGCAGCTTGCCCAGGAGACTAGCGGGGTTATCGAATGAGCAGTTCTTC. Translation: CASSLPRRLAGLSNEQFF. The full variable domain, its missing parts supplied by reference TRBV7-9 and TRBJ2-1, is DTGVSQNPRHKITKRGQNVTFRCDPISEHNRLYWYRQTLGQGPEFLTYFQNEAQLEKSRLLSDRFSAERPKGSFSTLEIQRTEQGDSAMYLCASSLPRRLAGLSNEQFFGPGTRLTVL.

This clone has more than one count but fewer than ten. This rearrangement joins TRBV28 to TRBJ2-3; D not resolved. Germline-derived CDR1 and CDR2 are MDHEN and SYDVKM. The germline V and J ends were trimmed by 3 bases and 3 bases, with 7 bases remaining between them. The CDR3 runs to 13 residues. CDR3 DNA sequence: TGTGCCAGCAGTTTTTCCTTTACAGATACGCAGTATTTT. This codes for CASSFSFTDTQYF.

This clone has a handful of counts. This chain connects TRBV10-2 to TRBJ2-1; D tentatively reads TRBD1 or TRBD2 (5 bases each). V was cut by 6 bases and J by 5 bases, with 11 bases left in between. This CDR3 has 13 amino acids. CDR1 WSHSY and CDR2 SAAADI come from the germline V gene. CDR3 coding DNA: TGCGCCAGCAGGGGGGACGCCGACAATGAGCAGTTCTTC. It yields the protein CASRGDADNEQFF.

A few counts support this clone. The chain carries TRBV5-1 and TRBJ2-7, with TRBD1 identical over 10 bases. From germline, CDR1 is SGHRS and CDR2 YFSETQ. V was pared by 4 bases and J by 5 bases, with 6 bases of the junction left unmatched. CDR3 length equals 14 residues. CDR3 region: CASSPRDRGHEQYF. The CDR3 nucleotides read TGCGCCAGCAGCCCCCGGGACAGGGGCCACGAGCAGTACTTC.

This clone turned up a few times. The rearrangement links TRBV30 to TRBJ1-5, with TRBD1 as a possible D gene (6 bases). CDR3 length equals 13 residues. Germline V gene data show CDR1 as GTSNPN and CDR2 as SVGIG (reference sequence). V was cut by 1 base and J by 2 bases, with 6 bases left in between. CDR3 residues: CAWSGGRNQPQHF. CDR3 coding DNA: TGTGCCTGGAGTGGGGGGCGCAATCAGCCCCAGCATTTT.

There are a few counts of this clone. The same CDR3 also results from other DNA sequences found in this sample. The CDR3 protein is CASSPDTDTQYF. CDR3 DNA sequence: TGTGCCAGCAGCCCCGACACAGATACGCAGTATTTT. The chain combines TRBV7-9 with TRBJ2-3; D gene ambiguous. Per the germline V gene, CDR1 is SEHNR and CDR2 is FQNEAQ (reference sequence). The CDR3 loop spans 12 amino acids. V lost 5 bases, J lost 2 bases, and 5 bases lay in between. Looking up the rest from reference TRBV7-9 and TRBJ2-3 gives the full variable domain: DTGVSQNPRHKITKRGQNVTFRCDPISEHNRLYWYRQTLGQGPEFLTYFQNEAQLEKSRLLSDRFSAERPKGSFSTLEIQRTEQGDSAMYLCASSPDTDTQYFGPGTRLTVL.

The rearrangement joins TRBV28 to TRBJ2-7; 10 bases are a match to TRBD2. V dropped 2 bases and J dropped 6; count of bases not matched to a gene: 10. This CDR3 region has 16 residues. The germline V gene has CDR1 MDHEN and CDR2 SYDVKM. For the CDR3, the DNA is TGTGCCAGCAGTTTAGTGGAGGGAGCGGGGGGGCGCGAGCAGTACTTC. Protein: CASSLVEGAGGREQYF.

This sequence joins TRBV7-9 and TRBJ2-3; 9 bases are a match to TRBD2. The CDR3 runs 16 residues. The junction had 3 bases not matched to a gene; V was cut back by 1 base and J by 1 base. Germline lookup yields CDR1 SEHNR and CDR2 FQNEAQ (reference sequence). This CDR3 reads CASSLERGVGTDTQYF. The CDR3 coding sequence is TGTGCCAGCAGCTTAGAGCGGGGGGTAGGCACAGATACGCAGTATTTT.

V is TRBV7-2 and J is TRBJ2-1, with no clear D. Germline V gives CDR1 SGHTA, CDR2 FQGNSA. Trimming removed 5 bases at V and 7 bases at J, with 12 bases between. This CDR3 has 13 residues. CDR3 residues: CASSDQFKNEQFF. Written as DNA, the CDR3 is TGTGCCAGCAGCGATCAATTTAAGAATGAGCAGTTCTTC.

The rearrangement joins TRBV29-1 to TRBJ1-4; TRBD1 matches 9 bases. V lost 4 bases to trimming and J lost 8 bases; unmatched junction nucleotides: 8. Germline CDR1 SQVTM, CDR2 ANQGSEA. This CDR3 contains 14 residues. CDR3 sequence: CSVGTGGLGEKLFF. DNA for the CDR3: TGCAGCGTTGGTACAGGGGGCTTAGGGGAAAAACTGTTTTTT.

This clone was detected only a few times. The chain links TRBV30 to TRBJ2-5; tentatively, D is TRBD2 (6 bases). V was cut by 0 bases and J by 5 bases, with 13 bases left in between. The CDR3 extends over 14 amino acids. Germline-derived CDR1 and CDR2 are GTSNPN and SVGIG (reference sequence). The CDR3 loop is CAWSVGGVGETQYF. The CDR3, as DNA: TGTGCCTGGAGTGTAGGAGGGGTCGGGGAGACCCAGTACTTC.

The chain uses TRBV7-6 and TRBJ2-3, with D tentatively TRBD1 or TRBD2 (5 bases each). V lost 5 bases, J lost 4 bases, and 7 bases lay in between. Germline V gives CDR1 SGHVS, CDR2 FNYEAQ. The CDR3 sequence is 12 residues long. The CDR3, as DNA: TGTGCCAGCAGCACGGGGCCAGATACGCAGTATTTT. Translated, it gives CASSTGPDTQYF.

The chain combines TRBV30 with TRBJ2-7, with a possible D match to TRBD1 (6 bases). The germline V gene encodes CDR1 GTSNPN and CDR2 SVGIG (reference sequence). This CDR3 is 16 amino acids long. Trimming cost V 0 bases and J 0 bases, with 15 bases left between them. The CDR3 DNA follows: TGTGCCTGGAGTGTACTGCTCAACAGGGTCTCCTACGAGCAGTACTTC. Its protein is CAWSVLLNRVSYEQYF.

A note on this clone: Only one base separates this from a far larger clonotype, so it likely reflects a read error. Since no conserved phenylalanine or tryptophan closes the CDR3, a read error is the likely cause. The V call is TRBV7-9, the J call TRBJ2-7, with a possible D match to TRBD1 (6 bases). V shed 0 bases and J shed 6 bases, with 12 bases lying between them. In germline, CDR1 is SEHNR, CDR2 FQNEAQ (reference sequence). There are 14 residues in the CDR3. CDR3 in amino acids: CASSLATGIGEQYC. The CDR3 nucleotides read TGTGCCAGCAGCTTAGCCACAGGGATAGGCGAGCAGTACTGC.

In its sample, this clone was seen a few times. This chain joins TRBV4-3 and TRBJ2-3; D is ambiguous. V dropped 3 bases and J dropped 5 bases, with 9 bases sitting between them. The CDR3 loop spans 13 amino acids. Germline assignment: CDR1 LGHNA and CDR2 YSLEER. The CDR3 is CASSQRQGDTQYF. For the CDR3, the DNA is TGCGCCAGCAGCCAGCGGCAAGGAGATACGCAGTATTTT.

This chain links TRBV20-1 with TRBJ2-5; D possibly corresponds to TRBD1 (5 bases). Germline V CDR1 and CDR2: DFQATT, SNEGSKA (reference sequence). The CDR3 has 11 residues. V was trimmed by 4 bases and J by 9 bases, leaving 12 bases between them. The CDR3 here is CSATHLGAQYF. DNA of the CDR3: TGCAGTGCTACCCACCTAGGGGCCCAGTACTTC.

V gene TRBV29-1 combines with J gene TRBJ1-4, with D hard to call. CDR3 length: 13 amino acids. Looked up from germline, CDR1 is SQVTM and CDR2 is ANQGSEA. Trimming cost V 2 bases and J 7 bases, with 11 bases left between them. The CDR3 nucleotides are TGCAGCGTTGAACACGTGCGGGGTGAAAAACTGTTTTTT. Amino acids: CSVEHVRGEKLFF. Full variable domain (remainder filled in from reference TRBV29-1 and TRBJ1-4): SAVISQKPSRDICQRGTSLTIQCQVDSQVTMMFWYRQQPGQSLTLIATANQGSEATYESGFVIDKFPISRPNLTFSTLTVSNMSPEDSSIYLCSVEHVRGEKLFFGSGTQLSVL.

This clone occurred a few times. The CDR3 sequence: CASSQDLIQGTGNTEAFF. The CDR3, as DNA: TGCGCCAGCAGCCAAGACCTCATACAAGGGACAGGGAACACTGAAGCTTTCTTT. The chain links TRBV4-3 to TRBJ1-1, with 8 bases identical to TRBD1. This CDR3 spans 18 amino acids. The trim removed 0 bases at V and 1 base at J, leaving 10 bases unmatched. Germline lookup yields CDR1 LGHNA and CDR2 YSLEER.

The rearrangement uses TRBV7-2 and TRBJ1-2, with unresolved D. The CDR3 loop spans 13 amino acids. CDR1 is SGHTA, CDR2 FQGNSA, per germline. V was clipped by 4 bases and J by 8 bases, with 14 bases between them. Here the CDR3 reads CASSSGPTGGYTF. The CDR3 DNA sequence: TGTGCCAGCAGCTCCGGACCGACGGGGGGCTACACCTTC.

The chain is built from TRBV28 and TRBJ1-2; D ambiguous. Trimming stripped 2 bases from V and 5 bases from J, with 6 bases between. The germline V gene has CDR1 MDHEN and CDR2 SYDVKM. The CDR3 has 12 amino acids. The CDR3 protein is CASSLTDYGYTF. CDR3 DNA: TGTGCCAGCAGTTTAACGGATTATGGCTACACCTTC.

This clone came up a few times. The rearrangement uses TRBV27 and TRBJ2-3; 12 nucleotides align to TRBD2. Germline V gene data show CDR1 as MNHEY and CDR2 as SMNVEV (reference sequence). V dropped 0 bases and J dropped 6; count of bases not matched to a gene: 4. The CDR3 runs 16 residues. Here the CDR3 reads CASSLSLAGGRDTQYF. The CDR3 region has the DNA TGTGCCAGCAGTTTATCGCTAGCGGGGGGGCGTGATACGCAGTATTTT.

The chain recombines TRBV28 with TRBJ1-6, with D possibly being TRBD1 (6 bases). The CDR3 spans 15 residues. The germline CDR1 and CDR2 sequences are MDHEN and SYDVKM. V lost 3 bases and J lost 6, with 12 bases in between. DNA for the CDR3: TGTGCCAGCAGTTTGAGGGCAGGGGTTAATTCACCCCTCCACTTT. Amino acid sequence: CASSLRAGVNSPLHF.

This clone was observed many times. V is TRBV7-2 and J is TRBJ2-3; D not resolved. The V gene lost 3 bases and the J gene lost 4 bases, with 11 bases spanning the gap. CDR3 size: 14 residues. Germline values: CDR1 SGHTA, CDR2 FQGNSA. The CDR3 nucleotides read TGTGCCAGCAGCTTGTTAGCCCAGCCAGATACGCAGTATTTT. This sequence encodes CASSLLAQPDTQYF.

The DNA of the CDR3 is TGTGCCAGCAGCGCGAACAGGGGGCGTCCCTACGAGCAGTACTTC. It translates to CASSANRGRPYEQYF. This chain uses TRBV7-9 with TRBJ2-7; 9 bases are a match to TRBD1. CDR3 length: 15 residues. Unmatched junction bases numbered 7, after V lost 5 bases and J lost 2 bases. Germline lookup yields CDR1 SEHNR and CDR2 FQNEAQ (reference sequence).

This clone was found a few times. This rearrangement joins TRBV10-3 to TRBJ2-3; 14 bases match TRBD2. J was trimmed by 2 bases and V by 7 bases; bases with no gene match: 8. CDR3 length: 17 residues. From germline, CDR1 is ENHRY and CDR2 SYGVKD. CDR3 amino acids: CAITRTSGGTITDTQYF. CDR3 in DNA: TGTGCCATCACCCGGACTAGCGGGGGGACCATCACAGATACGCAGTATTTT.

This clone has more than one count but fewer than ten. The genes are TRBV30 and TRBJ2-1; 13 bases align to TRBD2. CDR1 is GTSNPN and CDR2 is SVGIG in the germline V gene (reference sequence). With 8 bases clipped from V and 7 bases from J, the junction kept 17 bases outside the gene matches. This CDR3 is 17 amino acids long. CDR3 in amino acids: CAGPFTGTSGVGNEQFF. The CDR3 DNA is TGTGCCGGGCCTTTTACCGGGACTAGCGGGGTGGGGAATGAGCAGTTCTTC. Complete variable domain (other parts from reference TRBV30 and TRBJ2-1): SQTIHQWPATLVQPVGSPLSLECTVEGTSNPNLYWYRQAAGRGLQLLFYSVGIGQISSEVPQNLSASRPQDRQFILSSKKLLLSDSGFYLCAGPFTGTSGVGNEQFFGPGTRLTVL.

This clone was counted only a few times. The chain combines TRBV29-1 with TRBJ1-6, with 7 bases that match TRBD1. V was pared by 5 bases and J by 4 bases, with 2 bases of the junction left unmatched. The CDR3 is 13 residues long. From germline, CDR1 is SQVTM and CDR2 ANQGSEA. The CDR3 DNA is TGCAGCGTTAGGGGACAGTATAATTCACCCCTCCACTTT. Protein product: CSVRGQYNSPLHF.